This T cell receptor beta chain was documented in a study of OX40 agonist ivuxolimab in advanced cancers. Overall study: Ivuxolimab is a fully human IgG2 antibody that activates OX40 (CD134).

Patients with a history of autoimmune disease or on systemic immunosuppression were excluded. Samples of blood were obtained at baseline, on cycle 4 day 1, and on cycle 7 day 1. Germline-derived CDR1 and CDR2 are ENHRY and SYGVKD. The CDR3 has 14 amino acids. The ends lost 0 bases at V and 8 bases at J; junction bases unmatched: 5. Sequencing used immunoSEQ multiplex PCR; TCRdb keeps in-frame clones, though not all of them. The table includes 150,000 to 190,000 clones, 90% to 95% detected once. The receptor comes from an adult with an advanced solid tumor such as melanoma, head and neck, liver or kidney cancer. This specimen was CD4+ or CD8+ T cells sorted from blood, taken in a trial of the OX40 agonist ivuxolimab. The rearrangement joins TRBV10-3 to TRBJ1-2; the match to TRBD1 covers 8 bases. CDR3 nucleotides: TGTGCCATCAGTGAGTCCCAGGACAGGGAAGGCTACACCTTC. Protein sequence: CAISESQDREGYTF.